Below, 17 T cell receptor beta chains from the same sample are listed, as sequenced in a study of CD8 T cells in ankylosing spondylitis. Study results and limitations: Ankylosing spondylitis blood seemed to carry a telltale TCR beta motif made of eight or nine highly homologous variants.

Their antigens remain unidentified. TCRdb redid the calling of the 5' RACE reads with MiXCR, one entry per CDR3 protein. The sample shows 750,000 to 850,000 distinct CDR3 sequences, over 9.5% of them seen only once. Sequenced: blood, either unsorted or a sorted T cell fraction (not recorded which). Receptors originate from a male donor with ankylosing spondylitis.

This clonotype was counted only a few times. The chain joins TRBV20-1 to TRBJ1-6; possible D gene TRBD1, 6 bases. Per germline, CDR1 DFQATT and CDR2 SNEGSKA (reference sequence). The CDR3 covers 15 residues. V lost 4 bases and J 7 bases, leaving 17 bases between the germline ends. The DNA for the CDR3 is TGCAGTGCTAACCCCACTACAGGGCCCAATTCACCCCTCCACTTT. Residues: CSANPTTGPNSPLHF.

In this sample, this clonotype turned up many times. The CDR3 sequence: CAWSEGTVGTDTQYF. Here the CDR3 DNA reads TGTGCCTGGAGTGAGGGAACGGTAGGAACAGATACGCAGTATTTT. The rearrangement links TRBV30 to TRBJ2-3; D gene uncertain. Germline CDR1 is GTSNPN and CDR2 is SVGIG (reference sequence). This CDR3 has 15 residues. Trimming took off 1 base at V and 3 bases at J, with 14 bases between the two ends.

The chain is built from TRBV7-9 and TRBJ1-4, with TRBD1 matching 8 bases. Germline CDR1 SEHNR, CDR2 FQNEAQ (reference sequence). The J segment lost 4 bases and the V segment lost 10 bases, leaving 11 bases of the junction unmatched. CDR3 length equals 15 residues. CDR3 nucleotides: TGTGCCACCGACTCGAACAGGGGGAATAATGAAAAACTGTTTTTT. Protein sequence: CATDSNRGNNEKLFF.

This clonotype was seen ten or more times. The chain recombines TRBV20-1 with TRBJ2-2, with no clear D. Trimming pared 3 bases from V and 2 bases from J, leaving 13 bases between. Germline V lookup: CDR1 DFQATT, CDR2 SNEGSKA (reference sequence). This CDR3 region has 15 residues. The CDR3 is CSASKLVGNTGELFF. CDR3 nucleotides: TGCAGTGCTAGTAAACTTGTCGGTAACACCGGGGAGCTGTTTTTT.

There are a few counts of this clonotype. The chain uses TRBV4-1 and TRBJ1-5, with 8 positions matching TRBD1. CDR3 length: 14 amino acids. Germline CDR1 MGHRA, CDR2 YSYEKL. Losses at the gene ends were 1 base for V and 9 bases for J; bases not matched to a gene: 5. CDR3 sequence reads: CASSQVGQGLPQHF. CDR3 bases: TGCGCCAGCAGCCAAGTCGGACAGGGCTTGCCCCAGCATTTT.

This clonotype showed up just a few times. The chain joins TRBV20-1 to TRBJ1-4, with 9 bases identical to TRBD1. Germline V gives CDR1 DFQATT, CDR2 SNEGSKA (reference sequence). The CDR3 length is 14 residues. V trimming: 3 bases; J trimming: 8 bases; junction bases outside the gene matches: 7. The CDR3 loop is CSARGTGKGEKLFF. The CDR3 DNA reads TGCAGTGCTAGGGGGACAGGGAAGGGGGAAAAACTGTTTTTT.

J is TRBJ2-7 and V is TRBV30; 10 nucleotides line up with TRBD2. The CDR3 has 17 residues. V was clipped by 2 bases and J by 3 bases; unmatched bases: 13. CDR1 is GTSNPN, CDR2 SVGIG, per germline (reference sequence). The CDR3 region has the DNA TGTGCCTGGAGTTCAGGCGCTAGCGGGGGCCGGTACTACGAGCAGTACTTC. Translating it yields CAWSSGASGGRYYEQYF.

For the CDR3, the DNA is TGTGCCAGCAGCCTCGGACAGGAAAACTACGAGCAGTACTTC. Residues: CASSLGQENYEQYF. The V call is TRBV3-1, the J call TRBJ2-7; the match to TRBD1 covers 7 bases. Germline CDR1 is LGHDT and CDR2 is YNNKEL (reference sequence). V shed 4 bases and J 3 bases; nucleotides not matched to a gene: 6. The CDR3 runs 14 residues.

The rearrangement links TRBV5-1 to TRBJ2-5; TRBD2 might be the D (5 bases). Germline assignment: CDR1 SGHRS and CDR2 YFSETQ. There are 13 residues in the CDR3. V was pared by 4 bases and J by 4 bases, with 11 bases between. As DNA, the CDR3 is TGCGCCAGCAGCCGGAGGCGTCGAGAGACCCAGTACTTC. Residues: CASSRRRRETQYF.

Only a few counts were recorded for this clonotype. The chain has TRBV20-1 and TRBJ2-1; 11 nucleotides agree with TRBD2. V trimming: 6 bases; J trimming: 6 bases; junction bases outside the gene matches: 10. The V gene's germline CDR1 is DFQATT and CDR2 SNEGSKA (reference sequence). The CDR3 is 15 amino acids. CDR3 DNA: TGCAGTGCCCTACGTGTGCTAGCGGGAGGCAATGAGCAGTTCTTC. Translation: CSALRVLAGGNEQFF.

This CDR3 is CASSPDRGRDTQYF. CDR3 bases: TGCGCCAGCAGCCCCGACAGGGGCAGAGATACGCAGTATTTT. This sequence joins TRBV5-1 and TRBJ2-3, with 8 bases fitting TRBD1. V was clipped by 4 bases and J by 5 bases; unmatched bases: 6. Germline V gene data show CDR1 as SGHRS and CDR2 as YFSETQ. The CDR3 is 14 residues long.

The chain uses TRBV12-3 or TRBV12-4 and TRBJ1-2; D might be TRBD1 (5 bases). CDR3 size: 14 residues. Trimming pared 6 bases from V and 3 bases from J, leaving 14 bases between. DNA of the CDR3: TGTGCCAGCAGACGGGACCCTATGTACTATGGCTACACCTTC. Translation gives CASRRDPMYYGYTF.

This clonotype was found a few times. The chain uses TRBV10-3 and TRBJ2-6; D is perhaps TRBD1 (6 bases). There are 14 residues in the CDR3. V was shortened by 11 bases and J by 2 bases, with 13 bases between the two germline ends. The germline V gene has CDR1 ENHRY and CDR2 SYGVKD. CDR3 nucleotides: TGTGCCTTGCGAGGGGGTACTGGGGCCAACGTCCTGACTTTC. This translates into CALRGGTGANVLTF.

This chain joins TRBV5-1 and TRBJ2-1, with D tentatively TRBD2 (5 bases). Germline V gene lookup returns CDR1 SGHRS and CDR2 YFSETQ. With 4 bases removed from V and 7 bases from J, the gap between germline ends came to 15 bases. The CDR3 length is 14 residues. The chain's CDR3 is CASSILSRRNEQFF. For the CDR3, the DNA is TGCGCCAGCAGCATCCTGTCCCGGAGGAATGAGCAGTTCTTC.

In its sample, this clonotype was seen a few times. This sequence joins TRBV12-3 or TRBV12-4 and TRBJ2-2; 8 bases align to TRBD1. J gave up 3 bases and V 5 bases, and 2 bases lay outside the gene matches. The length of the CDR3 is 14 residues. This CDR3 reads CASSGQGYTGELFF. The DNA of the CDR3 is TGTGCCAGCAGTGGACAGGGCTACACCGGGGAGCTGTTTTTT.

There are a few counts of this clonotype. This rearrangement joins TRBV7-2 to TRBJ2-7; maybe TRBD1 (5 bases). CDR3 size: 15 residues. Germline V CDR1 and CDR2: SGHTA, FQGNSA. V gave up 0 bases and J gave up 2 bases, with 11 bases separating them. In DNA form, the CDR3 reads TGTGCCAGCAGCTTAGCGGCAGGGATAACCTACGAGCAGTACTTC. Its protein product is CASSLAAGITYEQYF.

This clonotype was seen repeatedly, ten times or more. V gene TRBV5-1 combines with J gene TRBJ1-2; 8 bases fit TRBD1. Germline V gene data show CDR1 as SGHRS and CDR2 as YFSETQ. J was trimmed by 4 bases and V by 2 bases; bases with no gene match: 7. This CDR3 has 15 amino acids. CDR3 protein: CASSLGQGGGYGYTF. The CDR3 coding sequence is TGCGCCAGCAGCTTAGGACAGGGTGGAGGCTATGGCTACACCTTC.